This section outlines one TCR beta chain sequence together with its context. Its antigen is not identified. A 1 in 200,000 to 1 in 1 million T cell depth was the sequencing target. Measured with immunoSEQ multiplex PCR; TCRdb has only the in-frame clones, and not every one. Of 160,000 or so clones listed, about 88% were seen once; the top ten hold around 3.1%. V was clipped by 1 base and J by 1 base; unmatched bases: 13. This CDR3 region has 19 residues. Germline values: CDR1 SGHTA, CDR2 FQGNSA. These data originate in a study of cytotoxic CD8 clonotypes in ibrutinib-treated CLL. On the study more broadly: On average, about 92,000 productive rearrangements and some 240,000 productive templates per sample. Study-wide findings and caveats: Public clonotypes proved infrequent, and on treatment they shrank or remained steady. Clonality went up at ibrutinib response and then declined back toward baseline at progression.

This TCR was sampled from a human donor with chronic lymphocytic leukemia. The sample in question was PBMCs, obtained at disease progression, from a patient treated with ibrutinib. J is TRBJ2-3 and V is TRBV7-2; 8 bases line up with TRBD2. In DNA, the CDR3 is TGTGCCAGCAGCTTAGGCACCGCTGAAGGACTAGCTCGCACAGATACGCAGTATTTT. Amino acid sequence: CASSLGTAEGLARTDTQYF.